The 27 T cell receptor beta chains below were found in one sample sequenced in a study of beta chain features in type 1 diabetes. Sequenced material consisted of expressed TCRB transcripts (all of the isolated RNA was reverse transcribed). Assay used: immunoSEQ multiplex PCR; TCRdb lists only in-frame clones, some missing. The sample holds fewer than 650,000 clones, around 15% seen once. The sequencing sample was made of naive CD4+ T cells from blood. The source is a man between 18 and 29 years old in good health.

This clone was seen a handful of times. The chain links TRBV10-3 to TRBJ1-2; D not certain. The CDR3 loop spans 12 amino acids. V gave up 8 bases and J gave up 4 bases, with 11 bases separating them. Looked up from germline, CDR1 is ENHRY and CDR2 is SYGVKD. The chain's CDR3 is CAIGSVSYGYTF. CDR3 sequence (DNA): TGTGCCATCGGCTCAGTGAGCTATGGCTACACCTTC.

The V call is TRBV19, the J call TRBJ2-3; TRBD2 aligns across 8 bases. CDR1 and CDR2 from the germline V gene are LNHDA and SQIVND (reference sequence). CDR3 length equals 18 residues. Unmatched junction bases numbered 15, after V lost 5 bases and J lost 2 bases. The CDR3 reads CASSPRRTSRINTDTQYF. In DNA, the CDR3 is TGTGCCAGTAGTCCCCGACGGACTAGCCGGATTAACACAGATACGCAGTATTTT.

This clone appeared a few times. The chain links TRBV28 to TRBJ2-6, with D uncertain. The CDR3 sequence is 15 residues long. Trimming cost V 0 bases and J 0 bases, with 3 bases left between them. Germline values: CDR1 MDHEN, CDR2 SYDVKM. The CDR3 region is CASSLWGSGANVLTF. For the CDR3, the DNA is TGTGCCAGCAGTTTATGGGGCTCTGGGGCCAACGTCCTGACTTTC. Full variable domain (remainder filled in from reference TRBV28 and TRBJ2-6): DVKVTQSSRYLVKRTGEKVFLECVQDMDHENMFWYRQDPGLGLRLIYFSYDVKMKEKGDIPEGYSVSREKKERFSLILESASTNQTSMYLCASSLWGSGANVLTFGAGSRLTVL.

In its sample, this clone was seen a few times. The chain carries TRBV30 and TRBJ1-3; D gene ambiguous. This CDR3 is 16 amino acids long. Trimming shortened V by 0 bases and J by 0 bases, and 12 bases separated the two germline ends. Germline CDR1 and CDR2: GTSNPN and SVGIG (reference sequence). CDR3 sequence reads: CAWSVRRRYSGNTIYF. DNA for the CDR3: TGTGCCTGGAGTGTGCGCAGGCGGTACTCTGGAAACACCATATATTTT.

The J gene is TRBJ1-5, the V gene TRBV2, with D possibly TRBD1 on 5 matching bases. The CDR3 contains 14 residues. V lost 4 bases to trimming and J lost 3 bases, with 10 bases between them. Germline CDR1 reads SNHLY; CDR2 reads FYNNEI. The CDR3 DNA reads TGTGCCAGCAGTGGCGACAGTTTCAATCAGCCCCAGCATTTT. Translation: CASSGDSFNQPQHF.

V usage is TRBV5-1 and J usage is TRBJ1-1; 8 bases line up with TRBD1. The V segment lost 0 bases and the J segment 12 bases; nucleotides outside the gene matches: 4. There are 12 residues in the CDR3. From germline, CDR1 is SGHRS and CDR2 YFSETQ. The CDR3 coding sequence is TGCGCCAGCAGCTTGGGACAGGGGAGAACTTTCTTT. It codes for CASSLGQGRTFF.

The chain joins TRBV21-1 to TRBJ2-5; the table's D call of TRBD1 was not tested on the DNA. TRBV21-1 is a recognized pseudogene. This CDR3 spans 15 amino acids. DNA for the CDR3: TGTGCCAGCAGCAAAGAGCGCAGGGGGCGTGAGACCCAGTACTTC. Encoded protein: CASSKERRGRETQYF.

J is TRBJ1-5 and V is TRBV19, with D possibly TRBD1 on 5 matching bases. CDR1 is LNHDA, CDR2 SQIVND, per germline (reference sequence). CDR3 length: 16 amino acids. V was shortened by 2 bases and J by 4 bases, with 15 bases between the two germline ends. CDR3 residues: CASSIRWVDRNQPQHF. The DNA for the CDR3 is TGTGCCAGTAGTATACGTTGGGTAGACAGAAATCAGCCCCAGCATTTT.

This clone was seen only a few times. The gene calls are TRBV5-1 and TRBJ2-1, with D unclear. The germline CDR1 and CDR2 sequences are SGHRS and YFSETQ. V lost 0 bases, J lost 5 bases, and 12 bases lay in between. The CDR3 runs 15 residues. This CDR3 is CASSLGSLGNNEQFF. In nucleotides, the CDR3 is TGCGCCAGCAGCTTGGGCAGCTTAGGTAACAATGAGCAGTTCTTC.

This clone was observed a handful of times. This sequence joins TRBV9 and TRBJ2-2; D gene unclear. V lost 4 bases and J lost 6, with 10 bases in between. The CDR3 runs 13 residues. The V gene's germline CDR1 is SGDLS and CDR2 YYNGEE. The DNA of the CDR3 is TGTGCCAGCAGCAGGCCTTCCTCCGGGGAGCTGTTTTTT. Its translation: CASSRPSSGELFF.

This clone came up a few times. This CDR3 is CAISEDVPLYYF. CDR3 DNA sequence: TGTGCCATCAGTGAAGACGTGCCTTTATACTACTTC. V gene TRBV10-3 combines with J gene TRBJ2-7; D is undetermined. Between the trimmed V and J ends, which lost 3 bases and 13 bases, there was a span of 16 bases. The CDR3 sequence is 12 residues long. Germline V gene sequence: CDR1 ENHRY, CDR2 SYGVKD.

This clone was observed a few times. CDR3 amino acids: CASILRSTGYGYTF. CDR3 nucleotide sequence: TGTGCCAGCATCTTGCGGTCAACGGGCTATGGCTACACCTTC. This chain connects TRBV7-9 to TRBJ1-2, with D hard to call. Germline CDR1 and CDR2: SEHNR and FQNEAQ (reference sequence). V gave up 7 bases and J gave up 4 bases, with 16 bases separating them. This CDR3 is 14 amino acids long.

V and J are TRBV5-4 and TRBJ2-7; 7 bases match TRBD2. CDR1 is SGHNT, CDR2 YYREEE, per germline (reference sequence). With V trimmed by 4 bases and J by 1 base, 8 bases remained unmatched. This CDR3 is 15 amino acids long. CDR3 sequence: CASSPPGGSSYEQYF. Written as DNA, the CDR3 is TGTGCCAGCAGCCCCCCCGGGGGGAGTTCCTACGAGCAGTACTTC.

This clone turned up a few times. CDR3 bases: TGTGCCAGCTCACCCCTAGCGGGAGGTGGCGAGCAGTACTTC. This sequence encodes CASSPLAGGGEQYF. The V gene is TRBV18, the J gene TRBJ2-7; TRBD2 matches 11 bases. This CDR3 has 14 amino acids. Germline lookup yields CDR1 KGHSH and CDR2 LQKENI. J gave up 6 bases and V 3 bases, and 4 bases lay outside the gene matches.

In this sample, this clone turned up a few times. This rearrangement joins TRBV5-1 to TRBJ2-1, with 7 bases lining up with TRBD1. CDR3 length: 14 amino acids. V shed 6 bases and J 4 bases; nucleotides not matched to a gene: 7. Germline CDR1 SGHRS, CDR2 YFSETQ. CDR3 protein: CASNPGQRYNEQFF. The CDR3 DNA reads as TGCGCCAGCAACCCGGGACAGCGATACAATGAGCAGTTCTTC.

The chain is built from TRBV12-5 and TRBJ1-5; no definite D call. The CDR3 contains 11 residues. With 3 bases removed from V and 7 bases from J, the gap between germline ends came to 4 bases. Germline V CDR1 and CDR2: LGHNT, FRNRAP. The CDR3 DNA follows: TGTGCTAGTGGTTTAAAGCAGCCCCAGCATTTT. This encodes CASGLKQPQHF.

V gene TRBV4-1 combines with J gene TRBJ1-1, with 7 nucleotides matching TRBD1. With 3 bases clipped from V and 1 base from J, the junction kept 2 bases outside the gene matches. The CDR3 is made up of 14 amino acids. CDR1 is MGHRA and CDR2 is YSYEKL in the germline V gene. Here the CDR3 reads CASSHRQGNTEAFF. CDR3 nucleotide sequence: TGCGCCAGCAGCCACCGACAGGGGAACACTGAAGCTTTCTTT.

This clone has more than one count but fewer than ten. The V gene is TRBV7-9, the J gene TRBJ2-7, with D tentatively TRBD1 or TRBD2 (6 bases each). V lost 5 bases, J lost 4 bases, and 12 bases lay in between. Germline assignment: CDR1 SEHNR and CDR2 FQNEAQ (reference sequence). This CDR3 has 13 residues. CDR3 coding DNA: TGTGCCAGCAGCCTCATAGGGGGGTACGAGCAGTACTTC. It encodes CASSLIGGYEQYF.

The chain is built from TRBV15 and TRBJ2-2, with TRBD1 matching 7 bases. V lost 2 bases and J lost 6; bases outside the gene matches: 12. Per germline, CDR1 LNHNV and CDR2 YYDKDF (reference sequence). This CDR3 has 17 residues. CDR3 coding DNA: TGTGCCACCAGCAGAAAGGGACAGCCCTTGACCGCCGGGGAGCTGTTTTTT. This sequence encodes CATSRKGQPLTAGELFF.

CDR3: CASSFTPSGRAYNEQFF. As DNA, the CDR3 is TGTGCCAGCAGCTTCACACCGAGCGGGAGAGCTTACAATGAGCAGTTCTTC. This chain joins TRBV7-2 and TRBJ2-1, with 8 bases aligning to TRBD2. Germline lookup yields CDR1 SGHTA and CDR2 FQGNSA. Trimming removed 3 bases from V and 4 bases from J; junction bases left unmatched: 11. This CDR3 region has 17 residues.

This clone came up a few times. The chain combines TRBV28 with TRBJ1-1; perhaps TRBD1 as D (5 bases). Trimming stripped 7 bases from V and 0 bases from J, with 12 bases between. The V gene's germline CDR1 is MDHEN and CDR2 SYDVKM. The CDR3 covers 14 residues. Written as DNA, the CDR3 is TGTGCCAGCACTCGGAACAGGATGAACACTGAAGCTTTCTTT. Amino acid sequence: CASTRNRMNTEAFF.

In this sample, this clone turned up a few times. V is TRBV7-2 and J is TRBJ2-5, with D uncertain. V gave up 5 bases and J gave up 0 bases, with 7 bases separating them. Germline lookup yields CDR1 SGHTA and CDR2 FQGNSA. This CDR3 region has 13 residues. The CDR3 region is CASSRRYQETQYF. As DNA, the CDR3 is TGTGCCAGCAGCCGACGGTACCAAGAGACCCAGTACTTC.

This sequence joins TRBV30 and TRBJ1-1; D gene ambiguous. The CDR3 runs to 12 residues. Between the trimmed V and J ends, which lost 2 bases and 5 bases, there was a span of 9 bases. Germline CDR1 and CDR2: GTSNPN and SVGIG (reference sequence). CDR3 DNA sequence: TGTGCCTGGAGTTCCCGTAATACTGAAGCTTTCTTT. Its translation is CAWSSRNTEAFF.

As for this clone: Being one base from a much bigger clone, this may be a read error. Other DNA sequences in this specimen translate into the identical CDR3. CDR3 nucleotides: TGTGCCAGCAGCCTGCAAGAGACCCAGTACTTC. Amino acid sequence: CASSLQETQYF. This chain connects TRBV7-9 to TRBJ2-5; D gene ambiguous. Germline V gene data show CDR1 as SEHNR and CDR2 as FQNEAQ (reference sequence). The CDR3 contains 11 residues. V shed 5 bases and J shed 2 bases, with 3 bases lying between them.

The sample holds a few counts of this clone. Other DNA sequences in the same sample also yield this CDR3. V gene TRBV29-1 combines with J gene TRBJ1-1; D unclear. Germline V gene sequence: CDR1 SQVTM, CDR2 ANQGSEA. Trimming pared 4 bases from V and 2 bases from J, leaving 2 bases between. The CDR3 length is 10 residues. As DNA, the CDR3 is TGCAGCGTTGCTAACACTGAAGCTTTCTTT. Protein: CSVANTEAFF.

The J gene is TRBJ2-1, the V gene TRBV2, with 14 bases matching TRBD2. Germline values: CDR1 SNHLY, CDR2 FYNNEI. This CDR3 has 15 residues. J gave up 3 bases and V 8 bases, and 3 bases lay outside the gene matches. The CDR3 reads CASGTSGSFYNEQFF. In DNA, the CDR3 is TGTGCCAGCGGGACTAGCGGGAGCTTCTACAATGAGCAGTTCTTC.

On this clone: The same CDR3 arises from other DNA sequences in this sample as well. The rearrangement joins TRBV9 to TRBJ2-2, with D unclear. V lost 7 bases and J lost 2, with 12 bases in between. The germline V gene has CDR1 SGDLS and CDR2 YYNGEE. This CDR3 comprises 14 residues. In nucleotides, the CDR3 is TGTGCCAGCTCGGGCAGGCTTAACACCGGGGAGCTGTTTTTT. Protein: CASSGRLNTGELFF.